Below are 29 T cell receptor beta chains sequenced from a single sample in a study of CD4 T cells in relation to SARS-CoV-2 and coronaviruses. The data were produced by immunoSEQ multiplex PCR, yet TCRdb's version contains in-frame clones alone and is incomplete. The sample consists of roughly 18,000 clones, approximately 75% of them appearing once. Their cognate antigens are unknown. CD4+ T cells from unexposed donors were obtained before the COVID-19 pandemic (2011-2018). Isolation of CD4+ T cells took place after approximately 10 days in culture. The sample was CD4+ T cells from PBMCs, cultured in vitro. The receptors derive from a human donor in good health.

The chain links TRBV2 to TRBJ2-6; TRBD1 is a possible D gene (6 bases). From germline, CDR1 is SNHLY and CDR2 FYNNEI. V gave up 6 bases and J gave up 0 bases, with 12 bases separating them. This CDR3 is 16 amino acids long. The CDR3 DNA reads as TGTGCCAGCAGCCCAGACAGGAGCTCTGGGGCCAACGTCCTGACTTTC. As protein: CASSPDRSSGANVLTF.

This chain uses TRBV18 with TRBJ2-7; perhaps TRBD1 as D (7 bases). Germline CDR1 KGHSH, CDR2 LQKENI. The CDR3 extends over 17 amino acids. Trimming removed 2 bases from V and 4 bases from J, with 21 bases in between. CDR3 loop: CASSPVDRVIGGYEQYF. In DNA, the CDR3 is TGTGCCAGCTCACCAGTCGACAGGGTCATCGGGGGTTACGAGCAGTACTTC.

The chain combines TRBV11-1 with TRBJ2-2, with TRBD2 matching over 9 bases. The CDR3 covers 14 residues. Germline V gives CDR1 SGHAT, CDR2 FQDESV (reference sequence). CDR3 sequence reads: CASVRAGGSGELFF. Written as DNA, the CDR3 is TGTGCAAGCGTGAGAGCGGGAGGTTCCGGGGAGCTGTTTTTT.

This chain uses TRBV9 with TRBJ2-1; 7 bases map to TRBD2. CDR3 length: 13 residues. The ends lost 3 bases at V and 9 bases at J; junction bases unmatched: 6. Germline V gene lookup returns CDR1 SGDLS and CDR2 YYNGEE. Here the CDR3 DNA reads TGTGCCAGCAGCGCGTCCTCTAGCGGTGAGCAGTTCTTC. Protein product: CASSASSSGEQFF.

The J gene is TRBJ2-7, the V gene TRBV15; unclear D gene. Trimming left V 0 bases short and J 4 bases short, with 10 bases between. The CDR3 is 14 amino acids. CDR1 is LNHNV and CDR2 is YYDKDF in the germline V gene (reference sequence). The CDR3 protein is CATSRDHASYEQYF. The CDR3 DNA reads as TGTGCCACCAGCAGAGATCATGCTTCGTACGAGCAGTACTTC.

V usage is TRBV25-1 and J usage is TRBJ1-3; the D gene is possibly TRBD1 (6 bases). V lost 2 bases, J lost 1 base, and 12 bases lay in between. This CDR3 comprises 16 residues. CDR1 and CDR2 (germline): MGHDK, SYGVNS. The CDR3 spells CASSETGFGSGNTIYF. CDR3 sequence (DNA): TGTGCCAGCAGTGAAACAGGGTTCGGGTCTGGAAACACCATATATTTT.

The chain uses TRBV5-6 and TRBJ1-6; maybe TRBD1 (6 bases). CDR1 and CDR2 from the germline V gene are SGHDT and YYEEEE. The ends were cut back, 3 bases at V and 4 bases at J, with 11 bases in the middle. The CDR3 consists of 15 residues. CDR3 region: CASSSRTAYNSPLHF. The CDR3 nucleotides read TGTGCCAGCAGCTCCCGGACAGCTTATAATTCACCCCTCCACTTT.

This clone was picked up a small number of times. V is TRBV28 and J is TRBJ1-2; D not certain. This CDR3 region has 12 residues. V shed 6 bases and J shed 4 bases, with 9 bases lying between them. Per germline, CDR1 MDHEN and CDR2 SYDVKM. CDR3 residues: CASSPRSYGYTF. The CDR3 DNA is TGTGCCAGCAGCCCCCGAAGCTATGGCTACACCTTC.

The chain carries TRBV5-4 and TRBJ1-6; 11 positions match TRBD1. Per germline, CDR1 SGHNT and CDR2 YYREEE (reference sequence). Trimming removed 4 bases from V and 7 bases from J; junction bases left unmatched: 7. CDR3 size: 16 residues. CDR3 loop: CASSIRTGGKNSPLHF. The CDR3 DNA reads as TGTGCCAGCAGCATCAGGACAGGGGGCAAGAATTCACCCCTCCACTTT.

The V call is TRBV5-5, the J call TRBJ2-6, with 8 bases aligning to TRBD1. Germline CDR1 SGHKS, CDR2 YYEKEE (reference sequence). V dropped 4 bases and J dropped 2; count of bases not matched to a gene: 11. The CDR3 runs 18 residues. For the CDR3, the DNA is TGTGCCAGCAGCCAACTGGCAGGACAGGGTACTGGGGCCAACGTCCTGACTTTC. It codes for CASSQLAGQGTGANVLTF.

This sequence joins TRBV3-1 (or the pseudogene TRBV3-2) and TRBJ1-2; TRBD1 is a possible D gene (5 bases). The length of the CDR3 is 12 residues. The V gene lost 2 bases and the J gene lost 8 bases, with 9 bases spanning the gap. Germline V lookup: CDR1 LGHDT, CDR2 YNNKEL (reference sequence). CDR3 nucleotide sequence: TGTGCCAGCAGCCAATCAGGGACGGGCTACACCTTC. This sequence encodes CASSQSGTGYTF.

The chain combines TRBV19 with TRBJ2-1; D is unresolved. Trimming stripped 7 bases from V and 4 bases from J, with 14 bases between. The V gene's germline CDR1 is LNHDA and CDR2 SQIVND (reference sequence). The length of the CDR3 is 14 residues. The CDR3 reads CASKTNIPYNEQFF. CDR3 bases: TGTGCCAGTAAGACGAACATACCGTACAATGAGCAGTTCTTC.

The chain carries TRBV5-4 and TRBJ2-7, with TRBD2 identical over 10 bases. Germline V gives CDR1 SGHNT, CDR2 YYREEE (reference sequence). The CDR3 is 15 residues long. The ends lost 0 bases at V and 11 bases at J; junction bases unmatched: 11. CDR3 nucleotide sequence: TGTGCCAGCAGCTTGGGGACTAGCGGAACCTTGTATAAGTACTTC. Translation: CASSLGTSGTLYKYF.

This clone has just a few counts. This chain uses TRBV3-1 (or the pseudogene TRBV3-2) with TRBJ2-7, with 10 positions matching TRBD1. V shed 4 bases, J shed 7 bases, and the junction held 7 bases outside the gene matches. Germline CDR1 LGHDT, CDR2 YNNKEL (reference sequence). CDR3 length: 14 amino acids. The CDR3 loop reads CASSRRDRGWEQYF. In DNA, the CDR3 is TGTGCCAGCAGCCGCCGGGACAGGGGTTGGGAGCAGTACTTC.

The gene calls are TRBV19 and TRBJ1-2; D unclear. Trimming stripped 9 bases from V and 9 bases from J, with 11 bases between. CDR1 is LNHDA, CDR2 SQIVND, per germline (reference sequence). There are 10 residues in the CDR3. The CDR3 region is CASGLGRYTF. The DNA of the CDR3 is TGTGCCAGCGGGCTTGGTCGCTACACCTTC.

This chain links TRBV24-1 with TRBJ2-3; maybe TRBD2 (6 bases). Germline CDR1 is KGHDR and CDR2 is SFDVKD. The length of the CDR3 is 13 residues. Trimming took 11 bases from V and 2 from J, leaving 13 bases between them. CDR3 sequence reads: CASRDSTTDTQYF. CDR3 nucleotide sequence: TGTGCCAGTCGGGACTCAACCACAGATACGCAGTATTTT.

The chain employs TRBV3-1 (or the pseudogene TRBV3-2) and TRBJ2-7; TRBD2 matches 7 bases. The J segment lost 6 bases and the V segment lost 0 bases, leaving 8 bases of the junction unmatched. The CDR3 is made up of 15 amino acids. The germline V gene encodes CDR1 LGHDT and CDR2 YNNKEL (reference sequence). The CDR3 DNA sequence: TGTGCCAGCAGCCAAGATGCGGCGGGAGCGGGCGAGCAGTACTTC. Encoded protein: CASSQDAAGAGEQYF.

The rearrangement links TRBV5-4 to TRBJ1-1, with a weak D call TRBD1 (5 bases). V lost 0 bases and J lost 4, with 10 bases in between. The CDR3 spans 14 residues. The germline V gene encodes CDR1 SGHNT and CDR2 YYREEE (reference sequence). The chain's CDR3 is CASSLDGGVTEAFF. The CDR3 DNA reads TGTGCCAGCAGCTTGGATGGGGGGGTCACTGAAGCTTTCTTT.

Written as DNA, the CDR3 is TGTGCCAGCAGTTTATCTTTGGGACTAGCGGCCTACGAGCAGTACTTC. Translating it yields CASSLSLGLAAYEQYF. The chain employs TRBV27 and TRBJ2-7; TRBD2 matches at 11 bases. The junction had 3 bases not matched to a gene; V was cut back by 0 bases and J by 2 bases. Germline V lookup: CDR1 MNHEY, CDR2 SMNVEV (reference sequence). This CDR3 region has 16 residues.

Only one count was recorded for this clone. This chain connects TRBV24-1 to TRBJ2-1; 10 bases fit TRBD2. This CDR3 comprises 17 residues. V lost 0 bases, J lost 6 bases, and 7 bases stayed unmatched. The germline gives CDR1 KGHDR, CDR2 SFDVKD. The CDR3 spells CATSDLGLAGAGNEQFF. The CDR3 DNA sequence: TGTGCCACCAGTGATTTGGGGCTAGCGGGGGCCGGCAATGAGCAGTTCTTC.

The genes are TRBV18 and TRBJ2-1, with D perhaps matching TRBD1 (5 bases). V was pared by 3 bases and J by 6 bases, with 15 bases between. Germline V gives CDR1 KGHSH, CDR2 LQKENI. The CDR3 has 15 residues. CDR3 bases: TGTGCCAGCTCACCGACACGGCAGGGCCGCAATGAGCAGTTCTTC. Translated, it gives CASSPTRQGRNEQFF.

The V gene is TRBV21-1, the J gene TRBJ2-5. TRBV21-1 constitutes a pseudogene. This CDR3 comprises 16 residues. CDR3 protein: CASSKYRPFMGETQYF. CDR3 bases: TGTGCCAGCAGCAAATACCGTCCCTTCATGGGAGAGACCCAGTACTTC.

This clone has a handful of counts. This chain uses TRBV6-1 with TRBJ1-6; no definite D call. Germline loops: CDR1 MNHNS, CDR2 SASEGT. V shed 1 base and J shed 7 bases, with 8 bases lying between them. The CDR3 length is 14 residues. CDR3 protein: CASSEGNLNSPLHF. In nucleotides, the CDR3 is TGTGCCAGCAGTGAAGGCAACCTCAATTCACCCCTCCACTTT.

The chain links TRBV4-2 to TRBJ1-2; TRBD1 matches 12 bases. Germline V gives CDR1 LGHNA, CDR2 YNFKEQ. Trimming removed 4 bases from V and 7 bases from J; junction bases left unmatched: 7. This CDR3 comprises 15 residues. The CDR3 spells CASSLGQGAEAGYTF. In DNA, the CDR3 is TGTGCCAGCAGCCTGGGACAGGGGGCGGAGGCTGGCTACACCTTC.

V and J are TRBV7-9 and TRBJ2-7; 7 bases are shared with TRBD1. CDR3 length: 14 residues. J was trimmed by 4 bases and V by 0 bases; bases with no gene match: 3. The germline gives CDR1 SEHNR, CDR2 FQNEAQ (reference sequence). Here the CDR3 DNA reads TGTGCCAGCAGCTTAGCGGCAGGGGGATACGAGCAGTACTTC. This codes for CASSLAAGGYEQYF.

The CDR3 protein is CASSSLGQGYLQPQHF. Written as DNA, the CDR3 is TGTGCCAGCAGCTCTCTGGGACAGGGCTACCTTCAGCCCCAGCATTTT. This chain connects TRBV5-6 to TRBJ1-5; 9 bases map to TRBD1. Germline V gene sequence: CDR1 SGHDT, CDR2 YYEEEE. The trim removed 3 bases at V and 6 bases at J, leaving 10 bases unmatched. The CDR3 covers 16 residues.

The rearrangement links TRBV4-1 to TRBJ2-7, with D possibly TRBD2 on 5 matching bases. V was trimmed by 1 base and J by 2 bases, leaving 12 bases between them. Germline CDR1 is MGHRA and CDR2 is YSYEKL. The CDR3 sequence is 15 residues long. In DNA, the CDR3 is TGCGCCAGCAGCCAAGGTGCGGGCCGTCCCTACGAGCAGTACTTC. Amino acid sequence: CASSQGAGRPYEQYF.

Worth noting for this clone: The sample contains more than one DNA sequence encoding this CDR3. This chain links TRBV5-1 with TRBJ1-4; D not certain. The germline V and J ends were trimmed by 0 bases and 2 bases, with 5 bases remaining between them. Germline V lookup: CDR1 SGHRS, CDR2 YFSETQ. The length of the CDR3 is 14 residues. This CDR3 reads CASSLAGTNEKLFF. Here the CDR3 DNA reads TGCGCCAGCAGCTTGGCAGGCACTAATGAAAAACTGTTTTTT.

This chain joins TRBV10-1 and TRBJ2-1, with 9 bases that match TRBD1. Germline V gene data show CDR1 as WNHNN and CDR2 as SYGVQD (reference sequence). This CDR3 comprises 15 residues. Trimming removed 2 bases from V and 8 bases from J; junction bases left unmatched: 7. CDR3 bases: TGCGCCAGCAGTGAGCCGGGACAGGGAATGGATGAGCAGTTCTTC. Translating gives CASSEPGQGMDEQFF.